This TCR beta chain was profiled in a study of cytotoxic CD8 clonotypes in ibrutinib-treated CLL. In the study overall: There were roughly 12 relapsed/refractory patients and around 15 treatment-naive patients, and roughly 18 were IGHV unmutated. Mean values per sample were a few hundred thousand productive templates and about 94,000 productive rearrangements.

The V and J ends lost 3 bases and 0 bases respectively, with 11 bases between them. The CDR3 spans 14 residues. Germline lookup yields CDR1 SQVTM and CDR2 ANQGSEA. Depth targeted 1 in 200,000 to 1 in 1 million T cells, averaging approximately 10x coverage per clonotype. Using immunoSEQ multiplex PCR, the repertoire was profiled, and TCRdb retains in-frame clones only, with some absent. The sample lists about 130,000 clones; approximately 80% were seen once. The genes are TRBV29-1 and TRBJ1-1; a weak D match, TRBD1 (5 bases). Source: PBMCs, taken after 24 months of ibrutinib treatment. The TCR was taken from a human donor with chronic lymphocytic leukemia. The CDR3 sequence: CSVEGGELNTEAFF. The CDR3 bases are TGCAGCGTTGAGGGGGGGGAATTGAACACTGAAGCTTTCTTT.